This T cell receptor (beta chain) was sequenced during a study of control samples from healthy donors and cancer patients. The CDR3 sequence is 15 residues long. Germline V gene sequence: CDR1 MNHNS, CDR2 SASEGT. Trimming removed 2 bases at V and 4 bases at J, with 14 bases between. The data were produced by immunoSEQ multiplex PCR, yet TCRdb's version contains in-frame clones alone and is incomplete. The sample carries roughly 100,000 clones, around 89% recorded once. The V call is TRBV6-1, the J call TRBJ1-2; D gene ambiguous. What was sequenced was PBMCs. This sequence was found in a man aged 55 to 69 with lung cancer. In DNA, the CDR3 is TGTGCCAGCAGTGAATCCCACCTCACGGGCTATGGCTACACCTTC. Translating gives CASSESHLTGYGYTF.